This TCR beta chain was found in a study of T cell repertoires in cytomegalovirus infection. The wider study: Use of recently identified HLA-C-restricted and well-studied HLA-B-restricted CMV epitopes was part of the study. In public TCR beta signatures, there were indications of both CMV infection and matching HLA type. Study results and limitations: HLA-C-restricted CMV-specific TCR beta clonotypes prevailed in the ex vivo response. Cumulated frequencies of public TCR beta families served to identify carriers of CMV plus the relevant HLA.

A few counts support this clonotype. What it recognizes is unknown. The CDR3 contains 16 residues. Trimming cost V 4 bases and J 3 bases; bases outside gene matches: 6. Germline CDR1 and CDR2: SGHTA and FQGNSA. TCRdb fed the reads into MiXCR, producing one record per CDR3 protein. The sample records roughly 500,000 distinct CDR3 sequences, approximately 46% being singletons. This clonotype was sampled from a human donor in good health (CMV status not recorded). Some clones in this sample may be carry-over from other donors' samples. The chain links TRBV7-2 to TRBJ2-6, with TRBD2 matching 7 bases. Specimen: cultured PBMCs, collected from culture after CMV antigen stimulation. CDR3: CASSWGEGRGANVLTF. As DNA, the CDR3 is TGTGCCAGCAGCTGGGGGGAGGGTCGTGGGGCCAACGTCCTGACTTTC.